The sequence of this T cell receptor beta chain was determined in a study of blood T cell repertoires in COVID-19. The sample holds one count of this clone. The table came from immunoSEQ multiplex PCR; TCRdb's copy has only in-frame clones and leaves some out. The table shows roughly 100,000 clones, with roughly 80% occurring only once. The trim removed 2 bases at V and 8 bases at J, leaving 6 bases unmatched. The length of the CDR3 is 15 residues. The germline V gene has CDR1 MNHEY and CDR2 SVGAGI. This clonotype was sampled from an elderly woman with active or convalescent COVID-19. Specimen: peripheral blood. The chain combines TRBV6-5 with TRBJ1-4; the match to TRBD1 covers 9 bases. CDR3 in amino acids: CASSYRDRENEKLFF. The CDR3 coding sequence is TGTGCCAGCAGTTACCGGGACAGGGAGAACGAAAAACTGTTTTTT.